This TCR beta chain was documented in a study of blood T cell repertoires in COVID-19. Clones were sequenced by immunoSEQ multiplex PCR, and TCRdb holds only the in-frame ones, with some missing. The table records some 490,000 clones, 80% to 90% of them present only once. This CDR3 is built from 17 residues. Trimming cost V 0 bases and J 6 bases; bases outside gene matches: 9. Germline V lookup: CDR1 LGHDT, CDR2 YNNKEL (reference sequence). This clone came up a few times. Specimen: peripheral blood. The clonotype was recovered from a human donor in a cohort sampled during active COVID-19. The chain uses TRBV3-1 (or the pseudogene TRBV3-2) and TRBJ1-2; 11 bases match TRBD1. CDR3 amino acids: CASSQDYGTGGRNGYTF. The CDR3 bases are TGTGCCAGCAGCCAAGATTATGGGACAGGGGGAAGAAATGGCTACACCTTC.